This TCR beta chain was sequenced during a study of blood T cell repertoires in COVID-19 (dated by TCRdb to 2020 to 2021). About the study as a whole: Samples covering the acute and convalescent phases of COVID-19 were provided by collaborators in the United States, Italy and Spain. The prospective study material was composed of cDNA or gDNA derived from T cells, B-cell-depleted T cells, or PBMCs. The repertoires were released in a freely available public database intended as a resource for research on the immune response to SARS-CoV-2. The samples were drawn from the first 160 participants of the ongoing ImmuneRACE study and from 950 to 1,500 subjects provided by 6 global collaborators. Where available, HLA class I and class II types were obtained from metadata supplied by the sample provider rather than from assay-based typing. A de-identified subject ID, COVID-19 status, age in years and sex were almost always included in the sample metadata. Deeply sampled blood TCRbeta repertoires from subjects exposed to, actively infected with, or recovered from COVID-19 were included in the dataset.

TCRbeta CDR3 regions were amplified from genomic DNA by means of the immunoSEQ Assay, a bias-controlled multiplex PCR. The authors processed their data as follows. Nucleated cell counts per sample were estimated from amplification of reference gene primers within the assay. Sequence reads were collapsed and filtered to measure the absolute abundance of every unique TCRbeta CDR3 rearrangement. Productive Simpson clonality was computed per sample as the square root of Simpson's diversity index over productive rearrangements. Here the immuneACCESS table is served through TCRdb, limited to in-frame sequences with V and J called. Missing clones are a known gap in these copies; in checked studies unresolved V genes cover under half, and the rest lacks a known reason. V and J calls and clone size follow that table, whereas D and trimming were derived from the DNA. Present in this sample are 200,000 to 300,000 clones, approximately 80% of which were seen just once. Around 27% of the sample goes to the ten largest clones.

Whole blood was collected in K2EDTA tubes by collaborating institutions according to the institutions' own protocols. For TCRbeta analysis, collaborators shipped samples as frozen whole blood, isolated PBMCs, or DNA extracted from either of those sample types. What the work shows at the level of the full study, not this receptor alone: The amount of clinical and demographic metadata varied by source and participant and was provided uncurated.

V is cut by 4 bases and J by 6 bases, and the space between the germline ends is 13 bases. Measured from the cysteine to the phenylalanine, the CDR3 is 14 residues long. Just CDR3 DNA is preserved here, 42 bases in frame from base 1. For CDR1 and CDR2, the germline V gene lists SGHVS and FQNEAQ. Regarding this clone: No cognate antigen has been identified for it. The input lacks base qualities; no much larger clone sits a single base away.

This TCR derives from a man in his forties with acute or convalescent COVID-19. The receptor chain draws on TRBV7-8 and TRBJ1-5, and perhaps TRBD1 as D gene, on 6 matching bases. Input material: peripheral blood. The DNA sequence is given as TGTGCCAGCAGCTCGACATTGGACAGTCAGCCCCAGCATTTT. The translation is CASSSTLDSQPQHF.